The rows below give T cell receptor beta chains drawn from one sample of a study of graft-versus-host responses after intestinal transplantation. The data were produced by immunoSEQ multiplex PCR, yet TCRdb's version contains in-frame clones alone and is incomplete. The repertoire holds thousands of clones, with 80% to 95% as singletons. This material consisted of PBMCs, taken about 30 days after intestinal transplant. The receptors originated from a human patient who received an intestinal transplant, so some T cells may come from the graft donor. The CDR3 runs from the conserved cysteine through the conserved F or W. Fields, in order: D gene, J gene, clone size, V gene, CDR3 DNA, CDR3 protein. D genes are given only for firm matches. Clone size is shown for a subset of rows, as once, few, many or a class of expanded clone.

NA | TRBJ2-3 | NA | TRBV15 | TGTGCCACCAGCAAACTAGCAGATACGCAGTATTTT | CATSKLADTQYF
NA | TRBJ1-1 | NA | TRBV7-8 | TGTGCCAGCAGCTTAGGGCAGAACACTGAAGCTTTCTTT | CASSLGQNTEAFF
NA | TRBJ2-1 | NA | TRBV6-5 | TGTGCCAGCAGTGACTACGCTAGCTCCTACAATGAGCAGTTCTTC | CASSDYASSYNEQFF
NA | TRBJ2-7 | NA | TRBV2 | TGTGCCAGCAGTGAAAAAGGGGGGGTCCACTCGAGAAGTAGCTCCTACGAGCAGTACTTC | CASSEKGGVHSRSSSYEQYF
TRBD1 | TRBJ1-1 | NA | TRBV4-2 | TGTGCCAGCAGCTTGTTGAGACAGGGGATGAACACTGAAGCTTTCTTT | CASSLLRQGMNTEAFF
TRBD1 | TRBJ1-2 | NA | TRBV7-9 | TGTGCCAGCAGCCCCCCCGCTGGACAGGGTAACTATGGCTACACCTTC | CASSPPAGQGNYGYTF
NA | TRBJ2-3 | NA | TRBV7-6 | TGTGCCAGCAGCTTAGATTTCTTGGGGGTGGACACAGATACGCAGTATTTT | CASSLDFLGVDTDTQYF
NA | TRBJ1-3 | NA | TRBV9 | TGTGCCAGCAGCGTAGCCAGGGCACCTGGAAACACCATATATTTT | CASSVARAPGNTIYF
TRBD1 | TRBJ1-5 | NA | TRBV2 | TGTGCCAGCAGCTACGGGACAGCATATCAGCCCCAGCATTTT | CASSYGTAYQPQHF
TRBD1 | TRBJ1-2 | NA | TRBV7-8 | TGTGCCAGCAGCCAATCCTTCGCCGGGACAGCTGCCCATGGCTACACCTTC | CASSQSFAGTAAHGYTF
NA | TRBJ1-2 | NA | TRBV7-6 | TGTGCCAGCAGCCCCCGGGGAGGGGGGAACTATGGCTACACCTTC | CASSPRGGGNYGYTF
TRBD2 | TRBJ2-1 | NA | TRBV4-1 | TGCGCCAGCAGCCAACCGGTGGGTGTAGCGGGGAGGAATGAGCAGTTCTTC | CASSQPVGVAGRNEQFF
NA | TRBJ2-7 | NA | TRBV5-5 | TGTGCCAGCAGCTTGCAGGAGTCCTACGAGCAGTACTTC | CASSLQESYEQYF
TRBD1 | TRBJ1-2 | few | TRBV15 | TGTGCCACCAGCAAACTCGGACAGGGTCGAGTTGGTGGCTACACCTTC | CATSKLGQGRVGGYTF
NA | TRBJ1-1 | NA | TRBV2 | TGTGCCAGCTCATGGGCCACTGAAGCTTTCTTT | CASSWATEAFF
NA | TRBJ2-3 | NA | TRBV7-6 | TGTGCCAGCGGCCGGGCAGATACGCAGTATTTT | CASGRADTQYF
NA | TRBJ1-1 | NA | TRBV2 | TGTGCCAGCAAAGCAGGGCTCTGGGCAGGGGTGAGGTTGAACACTGAAGCTTTCTTT | CASKAGLWAGVRLNTEAFF
NA | TRBJ2-6 | NA | TRBV19 | TGTGCCAGTAGTATGGTAGGGTATGGGGCCAACGTCCTGACTTTC | CASSMVGYGANVLTF
NA | TRBJ2-3 | NA | TRBV9 | TGTGCCAGCAGCGTAGGGCCCCCGGATACGCAGTATTTT | CASSVGPPDTQYF
NA | TRBJ2-7 | NA | TRBV28 | TGTGCCAGCAGCTCTGTCCTAGACGGAGTCCGTACGTGGGAGCAGTACTTC | CASSSVLDGVRTWEQYF
NA | TRBJ2-1 | NA | TRBV27 | TGTGCCAGCAGTTCCCGCTGGACTGGGGCCGAATACAATGAGCAGTTCTTC | CASSSRWTGAEYNEQFF
TRBD1 | TRBJ1-4 | NA | TRBV5-1 | TGCGCCAGCAGCTACGGACAGGGACCAACTAATGAAAAACTGTTTTTT | CASSYGQGPTNEKLFF
TRBD2 | TRBJ2-5 | NA | TRBV2 | TGTGCCAGCAGTGGACTGACTAGCGGGGGGGACGTGGAGACCCAGTACTTC | CASSGLTSGGDVETQYF
NA | TRBJ2-7 | NA | TRBV5-4 | TGTGCCAGCAGCTTGAGAGGAGGGTCCTACGAGCAGTACTTC | CASSLRGGSYEQYF
TRBD1 | TRBJ2-7 | NA | TRBV7-9 | TGTGCCAGCAGCCCGTACAGGGGGCGACGATCCTACGAGCAGTACTTC | CASSPYRGRRSYEQYF
NA | TRBJ1-1 | NA | TRBV29-1 | TGCAGCGTAGGGTTGACCAACACTGAAGCTTTCTTT | CSVGLTNTEAFF
TRBD2 | TRBJ2-7 | once | TRBV6-6 | TGTGCCAGCAGTTACTCGGGTAGCGGGGGCTACGAGCAGTACTTC | CASSYSGSGGYEQYF
TRBD1 | TRBJ2-3 | NA | TRBV4-1 | TGCGCCAGCAGCCAAGGATGGGGGACAGGGCTTTCCGCCACAGATACGCAGTATTTT | CASSQGWGTGLSATDTQYF
NA | TRBJ1-1 | NA | TRBV9 | TGTGCCAGCAGCGTAGTTGCAGGGCGGAACACTGAAGCTTTCTTT | CASSVVAGRNTEAFF
NA | TRBJ1-2 | NA | TRBV19 | TGTGCCAGTAGTACCGCAGGGGCCTATGGCTACACCTTC | CASSTAGAYGYTF
TRBD2 | TRBJ2-7 | NA | TRBV5-4 | TGTGCCAGCAGCTTGGATAGGGGACTAGTTCGCTACGAGCAGTACTTC | CASSLDRGLVRYEQYF
NA | TRBJ2-7 | NA | TRBV2 | TGTGCCAGCAGTGACGAACTGATGCAGTACTTC | CASSDELMQYF